Given below is one T cell receptor (beta chain) in context. Its specificity is not known. CDR3 length: 18 amino acids. Trimming cost V 0 bases and J 6 bases; bases outside gene matches: 11. Per germline, CDR1 SGHDN and CDR2 FVKESK. The authors gated naive CD8 T cells as CD8+CD4-CCR7+CD45RA+ for sorting. This record belongs to a study of molecular identifiers for immune sequencing clone quantification. Study-level results: The study found clones above 20 RNA copies held over 97% of effector molecules and under 1% in naive cells.

Listed TCR primers and previously described methods were used for bulk TCR libraries. In TCRdb, the PCR reads were re-called with MiXCR into one record per CDR3 protein. This table has 400,000 to 600,000 distinct CDR3 sequences, about 25% appearing once. The origin of this receptor is a human donor in good health. Some libraries in this study had Jurkat cell RNA spiked in. The specimen was naive CD8+ T cells from blood, with Jurkat cell RNA spiked in. Subset indicated: FACS-sorted CD8+CD4-CCR7+CD45RA+ naive T cells. The J gene is TRBJ1-6, the V gene TRBV14; 7 bases align to TRBD1. The CDR3 DNA reads TGTGCCAGCAGCCAAGATAAGGACAGGAAGAAGGGTAATTCACCCCTCCACTTT. Its translation: CASSQDKDRKKGNSPLHF.